The 20 T cell receptor beta chains presented below share a single source sample, sequenced in a study of cytomegalovirus exposure and HLA in healthy donors. Use of 60 Vbeta and 13 Jbeta primers characterized the PCR. Produced via immunoSEQ multiplex PCR; TCRdb's table is partial and in-frame only. The profile covers around 77,000 clones, with approximately 80% appearing a single time and 3.4% taken by the ten largest. Sequences were obtained from PBMCs. The receptors originated from a middle-aged man in good health and CMV-seronegative.

CDR3 loop: CASSGLAGGPSRWPETQYF. CDR3 bases: TGTGCCAGCAGTGGACTAGCGGGGGGGCCTTCCCGGTGGCCAGAGACCCAGTACTTC. The rearrangement uses TRBV9 and TRBJ2-5; 15 nucleotides agree with TRBD2. This CDR3 region has 19 residues. With V trimmed by 5 bases and J by 4 bases, 15 bases remained unmatched. Germline V CDR1 and CDR2: SGDLS, YYNGEE.

The DNA of the CDR3 is TGCGCCAGCAGCTTGACCCCCAGGGACATGAACACTGAAGCTTTCTTT. It codes for CASSLTPRDMNTEAFF. This chain joins TRBV5-1 and TRBJ1-1; TRBD1 is a possible D gene (6 bases). CDR1 is SGHRS and CDR2 is YFSETQ in the germline V gene. Trimming cost V 1 base and J 0 bases, with 13 bases left between them. The CDR3 spans 16 residues.

CDR3 in amino acids: CASSQDGRFYEQYF. The CDR3 DNA is TGCGCCAGCAGCCAAGATGGGAGGTTCTACGAGCAGTACTTC. This sequence joins TRBV4-1 and TRBJ2-7, with D possibly matching TRBD2 (6 bases). The V end lost 0 bases, the J end lost 3 bases, and 9 bases lay between the germline ends. This CDR3 is 14 amino acids long. The V gene's germline CDR1 is MGHRA and CDR2 YSYEKL.

The V call is TRBV21-1, the J call TRBJ1-2; TRBD1, as called in the table, went unchecked against the DNA. TRBV21-1 is given as a pseudogene. The CDR3 totals 15 residues. In DNA form, the CDR3 reads TGTGCCAGCAGCAGAAAGAAGGGGTTAAACTATGGCTACCCCTTC. Translation gives CASSRKKGLNYGYPF.

V gene TRBV5-1 combines with J gene TRBJ2-1; tentatively, D is TRBD2 (5 bases). Germline CDR1 and CDR2: SGHRS and YFSETQ. The CDR3 loop spans 14 amino acids. V was shortened by 5 bases and J by 3 bases, with 12 bases between the two germline ends. The CDR3 sequence: CASRKLDYYNEQFF. In DNA form, the CDR3 reads TGCGCCAGCAGAAAACTAGATTACTACAATGAGCAGTTCTTC. Full variable domain (missing parts from reference TRBV5-1 and TRBJ2-1): KAGVTQTPRYLIKTRGQQVTLSCSPISGHRSVSWYQQTPGQGLQFLFEYFSETQRNKGNFPGRFSGRQFSNSRSEMNVSTLELGDSALYLCASRKLDYYNEQFFGPGTRLTVL.

This clone was detected only a few times. The chain links TRBV6-1 to TRBJ1-5, with D possibly matching TRBD1 (5 bases). The CDR3 totals 15 residues. The germline V gene has CDR1 MNHNS and CDR2 SASEGT. Trimming left V 3 bases short and J 1 base short, with 10 bases between. CDR3 loop: CASSDAGGSNQPQHF. CDR3 bases: TGTGCCAGCAGTGACGCCGGGGGAAGCAATCAGCCCCAGCATTTT.

This rearrangement joins TRBV19 to TRBJ2-3; TRBD1 aligns across 10 bases. The V segment lost 7 bases and the J segment 4 bases; nucleotides outside the gene matches: 8. The germline V gene encodes CDR1 LNHDA and CDR2 SQIVND (reference sequence). The CDR3 is 15 residues long. CDR3 bases: TGTGCCAGTAATTCGGGGACAGGGGATCCAGATACGCAGTATTTT. It codes for CASNSGTGDPDTQYF.

This chain joins TRBV5-1 and TRBJ2-1, with 10 bases matching TRBD2. Germline-derived CDR1 and CDR2 are SGHRS and YFSETQ. CDR3 length: 17 residues. V trimming: 2 bases; J trimming: 4 bases; junction bases outside the gene matches: 9. The CDR3 DNA reads as TGCGCCAGCAGCTTTAGCGGGGGGAGTGCGAGGTACAATGAGCAGTTCTTC. It translates to CASSFSGGSARYNEQFF.

The CDR3 spells CASTPRTSGAEETQYF. CDR3 in DNA: TGTGCCAGCACCCCTCGGACTAGCGGGGCGGAGGAGACCCAGTACTTC. The chain is built from TRBV28 and TRBJ2-5, with 12 positions matching TRBD2. CDR3 size: 16 residues. Germline V CDR1 and CDR2: MDHEN, SYDVKM. The junction had 11 bases not matched to a gene; V was cut back by 7 bases and J by 5 bases.

V and J are TRBV7-2 and TRBJ1-2, with unresolved D. The CDR3 consists of 14 residues. Germline CDR1 is SGHTA and CDR2 is FQGNSA. V was clipped by 7 bases and J by 2 bases, with 14 bases between them. The CDR3 region is CASTPAGLNYGYTF. The CDR3, as DNA: TGTGCCAGCACGCCTGCGGGTCTCAACTATGGCTACACCTTC.

This clone was seen a few times. The V and J genes are TRBV29-1 and TRBJ1-1; D remains unclear. V shed 4 bases and J shed 4 bases, with 7 bases lying between them. CDR3 length equals 11 residues. The germline V gene has CDR1 SQVTM and CDR2 ANQGSEA. CDR3 sequence: CSVAEATEAFF. CDR3 sequence (DNA): TGCAGCGTTGCAGAGGCCACTGAAGCTTTCTTT. The complete variable domain, with remaining parts taken from reference TRBV29-1 and TRBJ1-1, reads SAVISQKPSRDICQRGTSLTIQCQVDSQVTMMFWYRQQPGQSLTLIATANQGSEATYESGFVIDKFPISRPNLTFSTLTVSNMSPEDSSIYLCSVAEATEAFFGQGTRLTVV.

This clone was observed a handful of times. This rearrangement joins TRBV6-6 to TRBJ1-3; D not resolved. Per germline, CDR1 MNHNY and CDR2 SVGAGI (reference sequence). The germline V and J ends were trimmed by 0 bases and 0 bases, with 6 bases remaining between them. This CDR3 has 15 residues. In DNA, the CDR3 is TGTGCCAGCAGTTACTCAAGGAGCTCTGGAAACACCATATATTTT. The encoded protein is CASSYSRSSGNTIYF.

The chain combines TRBV5-1 with TRBJ2-1; 10 bases are shared with TRBD1. The CDR3 runs to 14 residues. With V trimmed by 3 bases and J by 5 bases, 2 bases remained unmatched. Germline CDR1 SGHRS, CDR2 YFSETQ. The CDR3 DNA is TGCGCCAGCAGCTCCGGGACAGGGGACAATGAGCAGTTCTTC. Translation gives CASSSGTGDNEQFF.

This clone was recorded a few times. CDR3 loop: CASSPLWSRNEQYF. CDR3 nucleotide sequence: TGTGCCAGCAGCCCCTTGTGGTCTAGGAACGAGCAGTACTTC. The genes are TRBV7-2 and TRBJ2-7; D is unclear. V shed 5 bases and J shed 5 bases, with 16 bases lying between them. The CDR3 contains 14 residues. Germline values: CDR1 SGHTA, CDR2 FQGNSA.

This clone was observed a single time. The V and J genes are TRBV9 and TRBJ1-2; D remains ambiguous. V was pared by 3 bases and J by 0 bases, with 9 bases between. The germline V gene encodes CDR1 SGDLS and CDR2 YYNGEE. This CDR3 comprises 14 residues. The CDR3, as DNA: TGTGCCAGCAGCGGCCGGGATGCTAACTATGGCTACACCTTC. Protein product: CASSGRDANYGYTF.

This clone came up once. This chain uses TRBV2 with TRBJ2-7, with TRBD1 as a possible D gene (5 bases). V was cut by 3 bases and J by 4 bases, with 10 bases left in between. In germline, CDR1 is SNHLY, CDR2 FYNNEI. There are 13 residues in the CDR3. The CDR3 region is CASSDRDGYEQYF. In DNA, the CDR3 is TGTGCCAGCAGTGACAGGGATGGGTACGAGCAGTACTTC. Supplemented by reference TRBV2 and TRBJ2-7, the full variable domain reads EPEVTQTPSHQVTQMGQEVILRCVPISNHLYFYWYRQILGQKVEFLVSFYNNEISEKSEIFDDQFSVERPDGSNFTLKIRSTKLEDSAMYFCASSDRDGYEQYFGPGTRLTVT.

The chain carries TRBV7-8 and TRBJ1-2; a weak D match, TRBD1 (6 bases). Per germline, CDR1 SGHVS and CDR2 FQNEAQ. This CDR3 has 17 residues. Trimming removed 8 bases from V and 5 bases from J, with 27 bases in between. The CDR3 here is CASGTGGRARGLYGYTF. CDR3 bases: TGTGCCAGCGGAACCGGGGGGCGAGCACGGGGCCTATATGGCTACACCTTC. Filled out from reference TRBV7-8 and TRBJ1-2, the complete variable domain reads GAGVSQSPRYKVAKRGQDVALRCDPISGHVSLFWYQQALGQGPEFLTYFQNEAQLDKSGLPSDRFFAERPEGSVSTLKIQRTQQEDSAVYLCASGTGGRARGLYGYTFGSGTRLTVV.

The J gene is TRBJ1-6, the V gene TRBV4-1, with D maybe TRBD1 (5 bases). V was pared by 8 bases and J by 0 bases, with 14 bases between. Germline V gene data show CDR1 as MGHRA and CDR2 as YSYEKL. This CDR3 contains 16 residues. CDR3 in amino acids: CASRAGVSSYNSPLHF. DNA for the CDR3: TGCGCCAGCCGCGCGGGGGTCAGCTCCTATAATTCACCCCTCCACTTT.

The V gene is TRBV10-3, the J gene TRBJ2-2; D remains ambiguous. V shed 0 bases and J shed 0 bases, with 8 bases lying between them. The CDR3 runs to 16 residues. From germline, CDR1 is ENHRY and CDR2 SYGVKD. CDR3 in DNA: TGTGCCATCAGTGAGTCGCGCGGATCGAACACCGGGGAGCTGTTTTTT. It is translated as CAISESRGSNTGELFF.

This chain connects TRBV9 to TRBJ2-7; D unclear. The germline V gene has CDR1 SGDLS and CDR2 YYNGEE. There are 13 residues in the CDR3. V was cut by 0 bases and J by 3 bases, with 7 bases left in between. The CDR3 reads CASSVESSYEQYF. CDR3 in DNA: TGTGCCAGCAGCGTAGAATCCAGCTACGAGCAGTACTTC.